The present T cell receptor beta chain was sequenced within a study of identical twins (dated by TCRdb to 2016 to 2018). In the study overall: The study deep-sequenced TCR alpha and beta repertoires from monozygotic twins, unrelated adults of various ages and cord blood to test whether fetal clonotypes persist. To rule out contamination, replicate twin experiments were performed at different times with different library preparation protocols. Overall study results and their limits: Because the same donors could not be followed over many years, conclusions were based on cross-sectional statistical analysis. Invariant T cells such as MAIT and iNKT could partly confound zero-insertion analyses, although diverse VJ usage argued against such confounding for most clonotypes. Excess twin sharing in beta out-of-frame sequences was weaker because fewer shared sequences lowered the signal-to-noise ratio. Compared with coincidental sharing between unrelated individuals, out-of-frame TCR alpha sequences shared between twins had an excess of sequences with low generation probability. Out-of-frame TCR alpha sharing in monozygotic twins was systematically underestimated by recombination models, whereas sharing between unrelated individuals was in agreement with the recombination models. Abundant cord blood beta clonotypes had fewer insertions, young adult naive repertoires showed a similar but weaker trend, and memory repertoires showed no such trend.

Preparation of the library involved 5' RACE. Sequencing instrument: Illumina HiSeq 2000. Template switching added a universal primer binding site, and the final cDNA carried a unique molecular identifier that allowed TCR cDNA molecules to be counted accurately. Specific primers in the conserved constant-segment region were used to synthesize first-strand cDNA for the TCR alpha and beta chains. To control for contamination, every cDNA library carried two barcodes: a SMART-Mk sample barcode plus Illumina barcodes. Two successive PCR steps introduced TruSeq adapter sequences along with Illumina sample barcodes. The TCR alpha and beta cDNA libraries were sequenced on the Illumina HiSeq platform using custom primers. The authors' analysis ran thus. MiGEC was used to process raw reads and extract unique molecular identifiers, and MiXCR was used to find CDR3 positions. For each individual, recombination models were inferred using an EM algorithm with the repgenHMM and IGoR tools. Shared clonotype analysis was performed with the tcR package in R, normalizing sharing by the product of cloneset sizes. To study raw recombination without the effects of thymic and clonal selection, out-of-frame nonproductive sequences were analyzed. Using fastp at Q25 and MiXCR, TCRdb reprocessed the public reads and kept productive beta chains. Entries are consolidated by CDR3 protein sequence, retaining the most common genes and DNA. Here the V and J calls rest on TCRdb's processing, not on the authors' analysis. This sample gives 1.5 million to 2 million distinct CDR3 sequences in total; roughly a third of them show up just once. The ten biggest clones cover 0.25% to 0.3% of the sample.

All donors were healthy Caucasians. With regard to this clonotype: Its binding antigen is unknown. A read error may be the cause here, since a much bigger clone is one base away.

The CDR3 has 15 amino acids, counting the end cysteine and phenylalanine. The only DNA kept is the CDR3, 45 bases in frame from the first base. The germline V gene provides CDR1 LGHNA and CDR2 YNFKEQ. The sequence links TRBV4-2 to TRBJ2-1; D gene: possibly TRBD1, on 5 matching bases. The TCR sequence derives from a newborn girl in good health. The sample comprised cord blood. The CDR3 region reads CASSQERGGYNERFF. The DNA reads TGTGCCAGCAGCCAAGAAAGGGGTGGCTACAATGAGCGGTTCTTC.